One sample yielded the 19 T cell receptor beta chains listed below, sequenced in a study of T-cell reconstitution after alpha-beta-depleted transplantation in children. Unique molecular identifiers were incorporated when the TCRbeta library was constructed. A single record per CDR3 protein comes from TCRdb applying MiXCR to the PCR reads. The repertoire holds approximately 510,000 distinct CDR3 sequences, with about 16% as singletons. This sample comprised PBMCs from the stem cell graft donor, obtained from the stem cell graft. The receptor source for this set is a human donor who donated a stem cell graft to a child with acute lymphoblastic leukemia.

This clonotype was seen more than once but under ten times. The rearrangement uses TRBV7-9 and TRBJ2-7, with D tentatively TRBD1 (7 bases). V was pared by 1 base and J by 6 bases, with 13 bases between. The CDR3 sequence is 14 residues long. Germline V lookup: CDR1 SEHNR, CDR2 FQNEAQ (reference sequence). DNA for the CDR3: TGTGCCAGCAGCTTAGTGGAGGGGGCAATCGAGCAGTACTTC. Translation: CASSLVEGAIEQYF.

CDR3 amino acids: CASSARQGRETQYF. DNA of the CDR3: TGTGCCAGCAGCGCCCGACAGGGGCGAGAGACCCAGTACTTC. The chain is built from TRBV9 and TRBJ2-5; 8 bases line up with TRBD1. Trimming at V came to 3 bases and at J to 4 bases, leaving 5 bases not matched to a gene. Germline CDR1 reads SGDLS; CDR2 reads YYNGEE. The CDR3 has 14 residues. Full variable domain (outside the CDR3, taken from reference TRBV9 and TRBJ2-5): DSGVTQTPKHLITATGQRVTLRCSPRSGDLSVYWYQQSLDQGLQFLIQYYNGEERAKGNILERFSAQQFPDLHSELNLSSLELGDSALYFCASSARQGRETQYFGPGTRLLVL.

This clonotype was seen at least ten times. The chain has TRBV5-6 and TRBJ2-3, with 10 nucleotides matching TRBD2. The length of the CDR3 is 15 residues. CDR1 and CDR2 from the germline V gene are SGHDT and YYEEEE. The J segment lost 0 bases and the V segment lost 4 bases, leaving 2 bases of the junction unmatched. This CDR3 reads CASSQLAGSTDTQYF. CDR3 coding DNA: TGTGCCAGCAGCCAACTAGCGGGGAGCACAGATACGCAGTATTTT. Together with reference TRBV5-6 and TRBJ2-3, the CDR3 gives the full variable domain: DAGVTQSPTHLIKTRGQQVTLRCSPKSGHDTVSWYQQALGQGPQFIFQYYEEEERQRGNFPDRFSGHQFPNYSSELNVNALLLGDSALYLCASSQLAGSTDTQYFGPGTRLTVL.

The gene calls are TRBV29-1 and TRBJ2-1; tentative D call: TRBD1 (6 bases). V was pared by 7 bases and J by 7 bases, with 26 bases between. The CDR3 extends over 16 amino acids. Per germline, CDR1 SQVTM and CDR2 ANQGSEA. CDR3 in DNA: TGCAGCGCTCTCCCCCGGGACAAAGGAACGGGGAATGAGCAGTTCTTC. This codes for CSALPRDKGTGNEQFF.

The rearrangement links TRBV6-4 to TRBJ2-4; a possible D gene is TRBD1 (6 bases). The germline gives CDR1 MRHNA, CDR2 SNTAGT. Trimming removed 7 bases at V and 0 bases at J, with 13 bases between. The CDR3 covers 15 residues. This CDR3 is CASTAQGLAKNIQYF. CDR3 DNA sequence: TGTGCCAGCACTGCTCAGGGGTTAGCCAAAAACATTCAGTACTTC.

This clonotype was detected ten times or more. The chain combines TRBV27 with TRBJ1-1; D gene uncertain. Germline assignment: CDR1 MNHEY and CDR2 SMNVEV (reference sequence). V was clipped by 6 bases and J by 1 base, with 3 bases between them. This CDR3 is 11 amino acids long. The CDR3 sequence: CASRENTEAFF. The CDR3 region has the DNA TGTGCCAGCAGGGAGAACACTGAAGCTTTCTTT.

The J gene is TRBJ1-5, the V gene TRBV10-2; 7 bases align to TRBD1. The CDR3 extends over 14 amino acids. The ends lost 5 bases at V and 6 bases at J; junction bases unmatched: 7. Germline CDR1 reads WSHSY; CDR2 reads SAAADI. The CDR3 here is CASSMVQGSQPQHF. CDR3 sequence (DNA): TGCGCCAGCAGTATGGTACAGGGGAGTCAGCCCCAGCATTTT.

The rearrangement links TRBV9 to TRBJ2-1; D is unresolved. The CDR3 contains 17 residues. V shed 3 bases and J shed 0 bases, with 16 bases lying between them. CDR1 is SGDLS and CDR2 is YYNGEE in the germline V gene. The CDR3 loop reads CASSAAGSRLSYNEQFF. As DNA, the CDR3 is TGTGCCAGCAGCGCAGCTGGTTCACGACTCTCCTACAATGAGCAGTTCTTC.

The chain has TRBV20-1 and TRBJ2-1; 13 nucleotides match TRBD2. The CDR3 totals 14 residues. With V trimmed by 6 bases and J by 5 bases, 4 bases remained unmatched. The germline V gene encodes CDR1 DFQATT and CDR2 SNEGSKA (reference sequence). CDR3 protein: CSARTSGSDNEQFF. DNA for the CDR3: TGCAGTGCCAGGACTAGCGGGAGCGACAATGAGCAGTTCTTC.

This chain links TRBV9 with TRBJ2-7; D might be TRBD1 or TRBD2, each matching 6 bases. Germline CDR1 reads SGDLS; CDR2 reads YYNGEE. The CDR3 length is 14 residues. The germline V and J ends were trimmed by 0 bases and 5 bases, with 12 bases remaining between them. CDR3 coding DNA: TGTGCCAGCAGCGTAGCCGGGGGCGTCGACGAGCAGTACTTC. Protein: CASSVAGGVDEQYF.

This clonotype showed up just a few times. J is TRBJ2-2 and V is TRBV19; D call uncertain. This CDR3 is built from 12 residues. V lost 2 bases and J lost 4, with 2 bases in between. The germline V gene encodes CDR1 LNHDA and CDR2 SQIVND (reference sequence). CDR3 region: CASSISTGELFF. Here the CDR3 DNA reads TGTGCCAGTAGTATATCCACCGGGGAGCTGTTTTTT. The variable domain in full, completed from reference TRBV19 and TRBJ2-2, reads DGGITQSPKYLFRKEGQNVTLSCEQNLNHDAMYWYRQDPGQGLRLIYYSQIVNDFQKGDIAEGYSVSREKKESFPLTVTSAQKNPTAFYLCASSISTGELFFGEGSRLTVL.

This clonotype was observed a handful of times. The chain has TRBV12-3 or TRBV12-4 and TRBJ2-1, with no clear D. V lost 7 bases and J 2 bases, leaving 15 bases between the germline ends. CDR3 size: 15 residues. The CDR3 coding sequence is TGTGCCAGCACCACCCACCAAGGCCCCTACAATGAGCAGTTCTTC. This sequence encodes CASTTHQGPYNEQFF.

The chain combines TRBV18 with TRBJ2-1; no reliable D call. Germline V gene data show CDR1 as KGHSH and CDR2 as LQKENI. The CDR3 length is 12 residues. V lost 2 bases, J lost 11 bases, and 10 bases lay in between. The CDR3 nucleotides are TGTGCCAGCTCACCATATCCGCGGAAGCAGTTCTTC. This encodes CASSPYPRKQFF.

CDR3 sequence reads: CASSVGWLGEQYF. In nucleotides, the CDR3 is TGTGCCAGCAGCGTAGGTTGGCTGGGGGAGCAGTACTTC. This chain joins TRBV9 and TRBJ2-7; no clear D gene. Germline-derived CDR1 and CDR2 are SGDLS and YYNGEE. With 0 bases removed from V and 7 bases from J, the gap between germline ends came to 11 bases. This CDR3 is built from 13 residues.

In its sample, this clonotype was seen many times. The V gene is TRBV12-3 or TRBV12-4, the J gene TRBJ2-1; no definite D call. The V end was cut by 6 bases, the J end by 4 bases, with 4 bases between. The CDR3 is 11 residues long. The CDR3 region is CASRLYNEQFF. CDR3 nucleotide sequence: TGTGCCAGCAGACTTTACAATGAGCAGTTCTTC.

J is TRBJ1-1 and V is TRBV18, with TRBD1 as a possible D gene (5 bases). The CDR3 has 15 residues. Trimming left V 0 bases short and J 5 bases short, with 13 bases between. CDR1 and CDR2 (germline): KGHSH, LQKENI. The CDR3 sequence: CASSPPSRVGTEAFF. The CDR3 DNA is TGTGCCAGCTCACCACCCAGCAGGGTGGGGACTGAAGCTTTCTTT.

This clonotype occurred a few times. The J gene is TRBJ2-1, the V gene TRBV20-1; 13 bases line up with TRBD2. CDR1 is DFQATT and CDR2 is SNEGSKA in the germline V gene (reference sequence). This CDR3 is built from 14 residues. V was clipped by 3 bases and J by 6 bases; unmatched bases: 2. CDR3 loop: CSARGTSGANEQFF. CDR3 nucleotides: TGCAGTGCTAGGGGGACTAGCGGGGCCAATGAGCAGTTCTTC.

To note about this clonotype: A read error may produce the germline difference seen at one junction end. The genes are TRBV6-5 and TRBJ2-5; 9 nucleotides agree with TRBD2. This CDR3 comprises 15 residues. CDR1 is MNHEY, CDR2 SVGAGI, per germline. CDR3 in DNA: TGTGCCAGCAGATACTCGGGGACTAGCAGTGAGACCCAGTACTTC. Its translation is CASRYSGTSSETQYF.

This clonotype showed up just a few times. J is TRBJ2-2 and V is TRBV27; TRBD2 is a possible D gene (6 bases). Trimming removed 5 bases at V and 2 bases at J, with 18 bases between. Germline V CDR1 and CDR2: MNHEY, SMNVEV (reference sequence). CDR3 length equals 17 residues. In DNA form, the CDR3 reads TGTGCCAGCAGTGCGCCCCGGGACTCAACAAACACCGGGGAGCTGTTTTTT. Encoded protein: CASSAPRDSTNTGELFF.